This T cell receptor (beta chain) was found in a study of Ad26.COV2.S vaccination and SARS-CoV-2 variants. Whole-study context: Administration of Ad26.COV2.S was intramuscular, either once or twice 56 days apart. Whole-study results and caveats: Post-vaccination breadth of spike-specific CD8+ and CD4+ T cell responses was reportedly substantial.

TCRdb's copy holds only in-frame clones and misses some; the assay was immunoSEQ multiplex PCR. Of roughly 320,000 clones listed, roughly 91% are singletons. Trimming cost V 4 bases and J 3 bases; bases outside gene matches: 9. The CDR3 loop spans 16 amino acids. Germline V CDR1 and CDR2: MGHDK, SYGVNS. Regarding treatment: around 19 received Ad26.COV2.S at low or high dose, single or two shots; 5 received placebo; per-sample allocation not given. Sampling was performed 63 days after the first vaccine or placebo injection. Only one count was recorded for this clone. Its antigen is not known. The clonotype was recovered from a person aged 18-65 years who received the Ad26.COV2.S COVID-19 vaccine or a placebo. The sequencing used peripheral blood, collected in a trial of Ad26.COV2.S vaccine versus placebo. The genes are TRBV25-1 and TRBJ2-1; 7 bases match TRBD2. In DNA, the CDR3 is TGTGCCAGCAGTGTCTGGGTCGCGGGGGACTACAATGAGCAGTTCTTC. It codes for CASSVWVAGDYNEQFF.